Presented here are 23 T cell receptor beta chains from one specimen sequenced in a study of control samples from healthy donors and cancer patients. Method: immunoSEQ multiplex PCR; TCRdb's copy keeps in-frame clones and lacks some. This table holds about 410,000 clones, over 75% found once. Sequences were obtained from PBMCs. These TCRs come from a middle-aged man with head and neck cancer.

This chain links TRBV7-8 with TRBJ1-2; D uncertain. The germline CDR1 and CDR2 sequences are SGHVS and FQNEAQ. V was clipped by 1 base and J by 4 bases, with 7 bases between them. The CDR3 consists of 13 residues. CDR3: CASSLEGAYGYTF. In DNA form, the CDR3 reads TGTGCCAGCAGCTTAGAGGGCGCCTATGGCTACACCTTC.

The V gene is TRBV4-2, the J gene TRBJ1-2; D is possibly TRBD1 (5 bases). Germline CDR1 LGHNA, CDR2 YNFKEQ. V was trimmed by 0 bases and J by 8 bases, leaving 7 bases between them. The CDR3 consists of 12 residues. CDR3: CASSQDNRGYTF. The CDR3 DNA sequence: TGTGCCAGCAGCCAAGATAACAGGGGCTACACCTTC.

This sequence joins TRBV27 and TRBJ1-2; weak D call: TRBD1 (5 bases). The CDR3 runs to 15 residues. The germline V gene encodes CDR1 MNHEY and CDR2 SMNVEV (reference sequence). V lost 0 bases, J lost 7 bases, and 15 bases lay in between. The DNA of the CDR3 is TGTGCCAGCAGTTTATCGATTCCGGGGCTTGGTGGCTACACCTTC. Encoded protein: CASSLSIPGLGGYTF.

The chain uses TRBV5-1 and TRBJ2-7; the D is unclear. Trimming took off 4 bases at V and 1 base at J, with 18 bases between the two ends. Germline values: CDR1 SGHRS, CDR2 YFSETQ. The CDR3 spans 16 residues. The CDR3 region is CASSQTAGRLSYEQYF. CDR3 sequence (DNA): TGCGCCAGCAGCCAGACCGCTGGCAGGCTGTCCTACGAGCAGTACTTC.

The rearrangement links TRBV6-5 to TRBJ2-7, with 9 nucleotides matching TRBD2. The ends lost 2 bases at V and 6 bases at J; junction bases unmatched: 8. The germline V gene encodes CDR1 MNHEY and CDR2 SVGAGI. The CDR3 runs to 15 residues. CDR3 in amino acids: CASSYQAGGPSEQYF. For the CDR3, the DNA is TGTGCCAGCAGTTACCAGGCGGGAGGGCCAAGCGAGCAGTACTTC.

The chain couples TRBV5-1 to TRBJ2-3; TRBD1 matches at 8 bases. Trimming took 0 bases from V and 7 from J; bases not matched to a gene: 10. CDR1 is SGHRS and CDR2 is YFSETQ in the germline V gene. This CDR3 region has 16 residues. DNA for the CDR3: TGCGCCAGCAGCTTGGACGGGACAGGTAGTTTCAATACGCAGTATTTT. Translating gives CASSLDGTGSFNTQYF.

The chain has TRBV5-1 and TRBJ2-3, with D perhaps matching TRBD2 (5 bases). Germline V CDR1 and CDR2: SGHRS, YFSETQ. V was shortened by 0 bases and J by 1 base, with 9 bases between the two germline ends. This CDR3 region has 15 residues. The CDR3 loop reads CASSLAGGGTDTQYF. The CDR3 nucleotides are TGCGCCAGCAGCTTGGCTGGAGGCGGCACAGATACGCAGTATTTT.

There are a few counts of this clone. This chain joins TRBV29-1 and TRBJ2-1; TRBD2 might be the D (6 bases). Trimming removed 4 bases from V and 0 bases from J, with 10 bases in between. CDR1 SQVTM and CDR2 ANQGSEA come from the germline V gene. This CDR3 spans 14 amino acids. This chain's CDR3 is CSVGDFPSYNEQFF. In nucleotides, the CDR3 is TGCAGCGTTGGGGACTTTCCCTCCTACAATGAGCAGTTCTTC.

This clone was detected a few times. Here the CDR3 reads CASSYLGDTQYF. The DNA of the CDR3 is TGTGCCAGCAGTTACCTGGGGGATACGCAGTATTTT. The chain is built from TRBV6-6 and TRBJ2-3; D is unresolved. V shed 2 bases and J shed 6 bases, with 6 bases lying between them. This CDR3 region has 12 residues. Germline CDR1 is MNHNY and CDR2 is SVGAGI (reference sequence).

The chain combines TRBV28 with TRBJ1-1; TRBD1 might be the D (5 bases). CDR1 is MDHEN and CDR2 is SYDVKM in the germline V gene. The V end was cut by 3 bases, the J end by 3 bases, with 14 bases between. There are 15 residues in the CDR3. CDR3 DNA: TGTGCCAGCAGTTTTCAGGGAACCCTTTACACTGAAGCTTTCTTT. Its protein product is CASSFQGTLYTEAFF.

The chain links TRBV5-6 to TRBJ2-3; 9 nucleotides agree with TRBD2. Germline CDR1 reads SGHDT; CDR2 reads YYEEEE. Unmatched junction bases numbered 9, after V lost 2 bases and J lost 5 bases. The CDR3 is made up of 16 amino acids. For the CDR3, the DNA is TGTGCCAGCAGCTTCGCAGCGGGAGGTCTTAAAGATACGCAGTATTTT. As protein: CASSFAAGGLKDTQYF.

This chain joins TRBV7-3 and TRBJ1-5; D not resolved. Germline CDR1 and CDR2: SGHTA and FQGTGA. CDR3 size: 22 residues. V lost 7 bases and J 4 bases, leaving 38 bases between the germline ends. The CDR3 sequence is CASTFDPEPPEGTLCRNQPQHF. The CDR3 nucleotides read TGTGCCAGCACCTTTGACCCGGAACCGCCAGAAGGAACATTATGCAGAAATCAGCCCCAGCATTTT.

As for this clone: The junction differs from germline at one of its ends, possibly a read error. The rearrangement joins TRBV7-7 to TRBJ2-1; 10 positions match TRBD1. This CDR3 spans 15 amino acids. The germline V gene has CDR1 SSHAT and CDR2 FNYEAQ (reference sequence). The CDR3 here is CASSLDRQGANEQFF. In DNA form, the CDR3 reads TGTGCTAGCAGCTTAGACAGACAGGGGGCCAACGAGCAGTTCTTC.

The V gene is TRBV7-2, the J gene TRBJ1-2, with D uncertain. V gave up 1 base and J gave up 4 bases, with 7 bases separating them. This CDR3 spans 13 amino acids. Germline lookup yields CDR1 SGHTA and CDR2 FQGNSA. The CDR3 bases are TGTGCCAGCAGCTTAGACCCAGTCTATGGCTACACCTTC. Amino acids: CASSLDPVYGYTF.

The CDR3 here is CAWSRSRTSGSSTDTQYF. The CDR3 DNA reads as TGTGCCTGGAGTCGTTCCCGGACTAGCGGGAGTAGCACAGATACGCAGTATTTT. The chain uses TRBV30 and TRBJ2-3, with 13 bases matching TRBD2. J lost 0 bases, V lost 2 bases, and 8 bases had no gene match. This CDR3 spans 18 amino acids. Germline CDR1 and CDR2: GTSNPN and SVGIG (reference sequence).

V gene TRBV28 combines with J gene TRBJ1-5; D not resolved. This CDR3 region has 16 residues. V was trimmed by 5 bases and J by 2 bases, leaving 16 bases between them. Per the germline V gene, CDR1 is MDHEN and CDR2 is SYDVKM. Here the CDR3 DNA reads TGTGCCAGCAGTCCTCTGTGGGGAGACGGCAATCAGCCCCAGCATTTT. This sequence encodes CASSPLWGDGNQPQHF.

This sequence joins TRBV7-3 and TRBJ2-7, with D tentatively TRBD1 or TRBD2 (5 bases each). The germline V and J ends were trimmed by 1 base and 5 bases, with 12 bases remaining between them. Germline V gene data show CDR1 as SGHTA and CDR2 as FQGTGA. The CDR3 is 14 residues long. CDR3 DNA: TGTGCCAGCAGCTTAAATGGGGGTGGGGACGAGCAGTACTTC. Protein product: CASSLNGGGDEQYF.

This clone appeared a single time. The chain is built from TRBV28 and TRBJ2-7, with D tentatively TRBD1 (6 bases). The CDR3 is 15 residues long. Germline V gene data show CDR1 as MDHEN and CDR2 as SYDVKM. Trimming shortened V by 7 bases and J by 0 bases, and 16 bases separated the two germline ends. This CDR3 reads CASTNGPGDSYEQYF. In DNA form, the CDR3 reads TGTGCCAGCACCAATGGCCCAGGGGACTCCTACGAGCAGTACTTC.

The J gene is TRBJ1-1, the V gene TRBV9; TRBD1 matches 9 bases. V lost 3 bases and J lost 5; bases outside the gene matches: 5. In germline, CDR1 is SGDLS, CDR2 YYNGEE. This CDR3 contains 14 residues. CDR3 in DNA: TGTGCCAGCAGCGGAGGACAGGGGCGGACTGAAGCTTTCTTT. It is translated as CASSGGQGRTEAFF.

The table lists this clone with a count of one. The genes are TRBV27 and TRBJ2-2; 7 bases are shared with TRBD2. This CDR3 has 14 amino acids. The V gene's germline CDR1 is MNHEY and CDR2 SMNVEV (reference sequence). V lost 5 bases to trimming and J lost 9 bases; unmatched junction nucleotides: 9. CDR3 region: CASSMSPSGWELFF. The CDR3 coding sequence is TGTGCCAGCAGTATGAGTCCTAGCGGTTGGGAGCTGTTTTTT.

The V call is TRBV5-1, the J call TRBJ2-5, with 9 bases that match TRBD1. The V gene end was trimmed by 7 bases and the J gene end by 3 bases; junction bases not matched to a gene: 7. Germline values: CDR1 SGHRS, CDR2 YFSETQ. This CDR3 spans 14 amino acids. CDR3 residues: CASGTGGEKETQYF. DNA of the CDR3: TGCGCCAGCGGAACAGGGGGCGAAAAAGAGACCCAGTACTTC.

The genes are TRBV7-9 and TRBJ2-7, with D perhaps assigned TRBD1 or TRBD2 (5 bases each). The CDR3 has 15 residues. V was clipped by 5 bases and J by 0 bases, with 14 bases between them. From germline, CDR1 is SEHNR and CDR2 FQNEAQ (reference sequence). The CDR3 bases are TGTGCCAGCAGCCCGAGGGGCGAATTCTCCTACGAGCAGTACTTC. As protein: CASSPRGEFSYEQYF.

In the case of this clone: Other DNA sequences from this sample encode an identical CDR3 as well. The chain has TRBV28 and TRBJ2-5, with 10 bases lining up with TRBD1. This CDR3 spans 14 amino acids. Germline V CDR1 and CDR2: MDHEN, SYDVKM. Trimming removed 6 bases from V and 5 bases from J; junction bases left unmatched: 6. The CDR3 sequence: CASSRQGARETQYF. CDR3 coding DNA: TGTGCCAGCAGCCGACAGGGGGCGCGGGAGACCCAGTACTTC. Filled out from reference TRBV28 and TRBJ2-5, the complete variable domain reads DVKVTQSSRYLVKRTGEKVFLECVQDMDHENMFWYRQDPGLGLRLIYFSYDVKMKEKGDIPEGYSVSREKKERFSLILESASTNQTSMYLCASSRQGARETQYFGPGTRLLVL.